This TCR beta chain was recovered during a study of blood T cell repertoires in COVID-19. Looking at the study overall: PBMCs, B-cell-depleted T cells, or T cells were the source of the cDNA or gDNA that made up the material.

V lost 3 bases, J lost 2 bases, and 10 bases lay in between. Germline V CDR1 and CDR2: DFQATT, SNEGSKA (reference sequence). The CDR3 covers 13 residues. The assay was immunoSEQ multiplex PCR, and TCRdb's table has in-frame clones only and misses some. The table has approximately 75,000 clones, more than 80% seen once; the top ten hold roughly 5.6%. The sequenced material came from peripheral blood. This chain connects TRBV20-1 to TRBJ2-5; maybe TRBD1 (6 bases). The sequence was collected from a man at least 80 years old with acute or convalescent COVID-19. The CDR3 reads CSASGGQQETQYF. The CDR3 coding sequence is TGCAGTGCTAGTGGGGGCCAGCAAGAGACCCAGTACTTC.